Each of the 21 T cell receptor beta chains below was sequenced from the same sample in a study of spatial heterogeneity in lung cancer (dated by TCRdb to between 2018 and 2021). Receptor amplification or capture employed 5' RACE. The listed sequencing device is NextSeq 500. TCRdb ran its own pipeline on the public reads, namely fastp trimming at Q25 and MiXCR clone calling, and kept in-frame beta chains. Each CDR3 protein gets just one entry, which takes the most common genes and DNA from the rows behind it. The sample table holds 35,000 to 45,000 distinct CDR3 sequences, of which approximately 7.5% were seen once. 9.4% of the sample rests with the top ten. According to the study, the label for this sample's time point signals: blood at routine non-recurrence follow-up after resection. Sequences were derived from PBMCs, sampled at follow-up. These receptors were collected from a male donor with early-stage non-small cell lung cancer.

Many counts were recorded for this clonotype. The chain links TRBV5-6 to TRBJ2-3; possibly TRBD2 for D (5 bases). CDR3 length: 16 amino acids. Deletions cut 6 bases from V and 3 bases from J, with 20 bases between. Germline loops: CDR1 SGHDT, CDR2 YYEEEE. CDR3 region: CASTSRWQDSTDTQYF. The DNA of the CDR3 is TGTGCCAGCACCTCCAGGTGGCAGGACTCGACAGATACGCAGTATTTT.

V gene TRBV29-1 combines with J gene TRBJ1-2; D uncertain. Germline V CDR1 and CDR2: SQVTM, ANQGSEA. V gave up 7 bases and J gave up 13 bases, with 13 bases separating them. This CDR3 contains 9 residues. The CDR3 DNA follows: TGCAGCGCCGAGGGTGTTAGCACCTTC. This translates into CSAEGVSTF.

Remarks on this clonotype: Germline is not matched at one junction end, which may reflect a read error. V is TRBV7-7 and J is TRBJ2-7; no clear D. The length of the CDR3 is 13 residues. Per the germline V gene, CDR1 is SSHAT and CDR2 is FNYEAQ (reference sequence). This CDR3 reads CASSLVLGHEQYF. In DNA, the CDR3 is TGTGCTAGCAGCTTAGTCCTGGGCCACGAGCAGTACTTC.

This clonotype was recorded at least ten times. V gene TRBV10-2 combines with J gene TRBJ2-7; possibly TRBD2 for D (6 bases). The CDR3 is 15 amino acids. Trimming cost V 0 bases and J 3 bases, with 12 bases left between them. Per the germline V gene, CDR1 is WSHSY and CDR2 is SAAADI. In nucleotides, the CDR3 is TGCGCCAGCAGTGAGTCGAGACTAGGGATCTACGAGCAGTACTTC. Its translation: CASSESRLGIYEQYF.

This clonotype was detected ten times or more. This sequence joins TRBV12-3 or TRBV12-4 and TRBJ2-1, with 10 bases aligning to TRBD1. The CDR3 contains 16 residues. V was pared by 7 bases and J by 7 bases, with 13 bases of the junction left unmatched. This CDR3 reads CASTPPGTGVGNEQFF. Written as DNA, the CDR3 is TGTGCCAGCACCCCCCCCGGGACAGGGGTCGGGAATGAGCAGTTCTTC.

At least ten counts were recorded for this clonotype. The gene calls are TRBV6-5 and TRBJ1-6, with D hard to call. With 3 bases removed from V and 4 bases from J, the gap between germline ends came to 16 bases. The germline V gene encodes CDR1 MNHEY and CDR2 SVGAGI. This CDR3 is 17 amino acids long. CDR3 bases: TGTGCCAGCAGTTATTATCCGGACGGCTCTTATAATTCACCCCTCCACTTT. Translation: CASSYYPDGSYNSPLHF.

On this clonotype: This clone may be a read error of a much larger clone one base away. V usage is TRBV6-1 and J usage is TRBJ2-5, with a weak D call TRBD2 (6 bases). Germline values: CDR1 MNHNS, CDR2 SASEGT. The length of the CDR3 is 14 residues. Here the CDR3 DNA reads TGTGCCTGCAGCGGACTGGGGACTGGGGAGACCCAGTACTTC. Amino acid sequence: CACSGLGTGETQYF.

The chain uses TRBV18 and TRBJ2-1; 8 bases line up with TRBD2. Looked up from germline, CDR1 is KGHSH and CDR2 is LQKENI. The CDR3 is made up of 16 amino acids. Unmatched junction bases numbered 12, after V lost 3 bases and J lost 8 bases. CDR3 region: CASSPGSGGGSDEQFF. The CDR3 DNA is TGTGCCAGCTCACCTGGTAGTGGCGGGGGGAGCGATGAGCAGTTCTTC.

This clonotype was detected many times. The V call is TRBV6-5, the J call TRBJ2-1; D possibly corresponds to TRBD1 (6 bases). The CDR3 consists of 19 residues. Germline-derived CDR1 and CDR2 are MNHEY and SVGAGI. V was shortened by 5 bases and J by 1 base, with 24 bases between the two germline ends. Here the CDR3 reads CASSPTPGQKGTSYNEQFF. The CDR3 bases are TGTGCCAGCAGTCCTACCCCGGGACAAAAAGGTACTTCCTACAATGAGCAGTTCTTC.

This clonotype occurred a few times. CDR3 sequence: CATSAVTGEGEKLFF. The CDR3, as DNA: TGTGCCACCAGTGCTGTTACAGGGGAGGGAGAAAAACTGTTTTTT. The gene calls are TRBV24-1 and TRBJ1-4; 7 positions match TRBD1. Germline V CDR1 and CDR2: KGHDR, SFDVKD. Germline trimming cut 5 bases from V and 8 bases from J; bases unmatched to any gene: 10. The CDR3 is made up of 15 amino acids.

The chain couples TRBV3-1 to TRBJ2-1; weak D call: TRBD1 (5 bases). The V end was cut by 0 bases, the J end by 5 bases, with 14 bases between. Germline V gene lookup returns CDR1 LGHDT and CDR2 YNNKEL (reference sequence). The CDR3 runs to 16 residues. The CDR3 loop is CASSQDWAGPNNEQFF. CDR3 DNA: TGTGCCAGCAGCCAAGATTGGGCAGGGCCCAACAATGAGCAGTTCTTC.

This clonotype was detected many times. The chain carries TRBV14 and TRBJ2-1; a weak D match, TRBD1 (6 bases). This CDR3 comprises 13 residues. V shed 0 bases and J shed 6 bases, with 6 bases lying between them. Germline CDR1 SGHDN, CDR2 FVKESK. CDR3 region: CASSQEQGNEQFF. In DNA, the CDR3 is TGTGCCAGCAGCCAAGAACAGGGCAATGAGCAGTTCTTC.

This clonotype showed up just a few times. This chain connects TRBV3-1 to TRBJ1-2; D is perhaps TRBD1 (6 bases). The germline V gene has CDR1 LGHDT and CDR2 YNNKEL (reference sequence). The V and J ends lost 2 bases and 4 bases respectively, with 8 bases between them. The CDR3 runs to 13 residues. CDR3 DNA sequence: TGTGCCAGCAGCCAACAGGGGACCTATGGCTACACCTTC. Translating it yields CASSQQGTYGYTF. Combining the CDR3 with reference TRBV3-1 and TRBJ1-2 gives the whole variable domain DTAVSQTPKYLVTQMGNDKSIKCEQNLGHDTMYWYKQDSKKFLKIMFSYNNKELIINETVPNRFSPKSPDKAHLNLHINSLELGDSAVYFCASSQQGTYGYTFGSGTRLTVV.

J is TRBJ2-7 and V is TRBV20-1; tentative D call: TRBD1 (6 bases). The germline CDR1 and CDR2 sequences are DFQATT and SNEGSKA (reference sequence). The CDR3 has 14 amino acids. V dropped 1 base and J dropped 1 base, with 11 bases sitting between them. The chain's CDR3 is CSARGTDDSYEQYF. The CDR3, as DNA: TGCAGTGCTAGAGGGACAGACGATTCCTACGAGCAGTACTTC.

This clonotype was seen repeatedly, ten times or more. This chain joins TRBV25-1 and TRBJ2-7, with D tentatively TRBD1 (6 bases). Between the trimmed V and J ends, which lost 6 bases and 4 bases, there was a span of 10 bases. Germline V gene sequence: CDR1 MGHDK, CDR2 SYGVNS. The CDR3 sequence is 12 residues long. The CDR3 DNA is TGTGCCAGCAGGGACAGCCTTTACGAGCAGTACTTC. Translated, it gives CASRDSLYEQYF.

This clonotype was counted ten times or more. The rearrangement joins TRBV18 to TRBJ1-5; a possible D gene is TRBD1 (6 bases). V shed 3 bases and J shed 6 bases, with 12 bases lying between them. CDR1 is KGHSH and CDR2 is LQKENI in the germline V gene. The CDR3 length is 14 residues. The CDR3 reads CASSPTGLGQPQHF. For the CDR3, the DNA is TGTGCCAGCTCACCTACAGGGTTGGGTCAGCCCCAGCATTTT.

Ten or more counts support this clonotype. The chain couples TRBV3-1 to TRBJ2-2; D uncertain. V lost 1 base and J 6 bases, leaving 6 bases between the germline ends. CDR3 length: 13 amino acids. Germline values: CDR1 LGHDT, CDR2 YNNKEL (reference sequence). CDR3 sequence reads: CASSQVSPGELFF. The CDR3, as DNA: TGTGCCAGCAGCCAAGTTTCCCCCGGGGAGCTGTTTTTT.

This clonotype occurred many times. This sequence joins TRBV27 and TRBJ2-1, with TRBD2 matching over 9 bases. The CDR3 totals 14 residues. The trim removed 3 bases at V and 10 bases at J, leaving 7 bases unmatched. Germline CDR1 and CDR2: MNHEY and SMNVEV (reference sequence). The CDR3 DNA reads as TGTGCCAGCAGTTTCACTAGCGGGCCGGTAGAGCAGTTCTTC. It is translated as CASSFTSGPVEQFF.

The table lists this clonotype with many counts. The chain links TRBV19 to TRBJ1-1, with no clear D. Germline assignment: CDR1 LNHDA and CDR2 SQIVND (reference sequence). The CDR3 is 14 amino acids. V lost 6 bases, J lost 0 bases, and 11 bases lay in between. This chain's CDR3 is CASRLTWMNTEAFF. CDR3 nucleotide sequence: TGTGCCAGTAGGTTGACTTGGATGAACACTGAAGCTTTCTTT. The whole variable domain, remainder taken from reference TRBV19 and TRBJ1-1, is DGGITQSPKYLFRKEGQNVTLSCEQNLNHDAMYWYRQDPGQGLRLIYYSQIVNDFQKGDIAEGYSVSREKKESFPLTVTSAQKNPTAFYLCASRLTWMNTEAFFGQGTRLTVV.

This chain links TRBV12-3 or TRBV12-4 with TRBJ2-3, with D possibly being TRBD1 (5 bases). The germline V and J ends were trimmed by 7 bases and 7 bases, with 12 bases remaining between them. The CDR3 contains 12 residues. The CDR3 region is CASTPDSYTQYF. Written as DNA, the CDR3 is TGTGCCAGCACCCCTGACAGTTATACGCAGTATTTT.

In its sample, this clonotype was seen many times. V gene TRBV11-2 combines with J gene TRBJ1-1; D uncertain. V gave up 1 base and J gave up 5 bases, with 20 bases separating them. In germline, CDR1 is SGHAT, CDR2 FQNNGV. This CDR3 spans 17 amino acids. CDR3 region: CASSLAYSGRERTEAFF. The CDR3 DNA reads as TGTGCCAGCAGCTTAGCCTACAGTGGGAGGGAGAGGACTGAAGCTTTCTTT.